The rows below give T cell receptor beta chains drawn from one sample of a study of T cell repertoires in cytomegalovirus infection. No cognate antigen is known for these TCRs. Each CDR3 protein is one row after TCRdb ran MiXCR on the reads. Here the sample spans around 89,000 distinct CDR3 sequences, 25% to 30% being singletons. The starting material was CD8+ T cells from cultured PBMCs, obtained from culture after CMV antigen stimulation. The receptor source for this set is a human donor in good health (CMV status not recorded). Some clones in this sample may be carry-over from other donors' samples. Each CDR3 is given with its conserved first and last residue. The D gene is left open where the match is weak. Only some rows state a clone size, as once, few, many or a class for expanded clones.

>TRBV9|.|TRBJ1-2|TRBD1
CASSVPGQEGTYGYTF
TGTGCCAGCAGCGTACCCGGACAGGAAGGGACCTATGGCTACACCTTC
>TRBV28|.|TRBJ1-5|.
CASSFPVGQPQHF
TGTGCCAGCAGCTTCCCGGTGGGGCAGCCCCAGCATTTT
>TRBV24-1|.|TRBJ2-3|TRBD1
CATSHSGTEEGTDTQYF
TGTGCCACCAGTCACTCCGGGACAGAAGAGGGCACAGATACGCAGTATTTT
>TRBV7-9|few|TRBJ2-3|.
CASSSPGDGTDTQYF
TGTGCCAGCAGCTCCCCCGGAGATGGCACAGATACGCAGTATTTT
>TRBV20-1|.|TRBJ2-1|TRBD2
CSASGDTSGYNEQFF
TGCAGTGCTAGCGGGGACACTAGCGGCTACAATGAGCAGTTCTTC
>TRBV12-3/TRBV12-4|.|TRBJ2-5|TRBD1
CASSLGDRGLGETQYF
TGTGCCAGCAGTTTAGGCGACAGGGGGCTCGGAGAGACCCAGTACTTC
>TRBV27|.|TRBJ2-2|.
CATREGAYTGELFF
TGTGCCACTAGGGAGGGGGCCTACACCGGGGAGCTGTTTTTT
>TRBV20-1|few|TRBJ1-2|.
CSARVEGLTNYGYTF
TGCAGTGCTAGAGTGGAGGGACTGACTAACTATGGCTACACCTTC
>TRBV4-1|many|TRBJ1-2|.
CASSQEGGQSLGYTF
TGCGCCAGCAGCCAAGAGGGAGGACAGAGTCTTGGCTACACCTTC
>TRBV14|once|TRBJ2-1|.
CASSPSDPTYNEQFF
TGTGCCAGCAGTCCTAGCGATCCGACATACAATGAGCAGTTCTTC
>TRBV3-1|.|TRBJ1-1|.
CASSQTAMNTEAFF
TGTGCCAGCAGCCAGACAGCCATGAACACTGAAGCTTTCTTT
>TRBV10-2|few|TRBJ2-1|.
CASSEGHSADEQFF
TGCGCCAGCAGTGAAGGGCACTCGGCCGATGAGCAGTTCTTC
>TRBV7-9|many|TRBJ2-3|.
CASSLAGSAIGTDTQYF
TGTGCCAGCAGCTTAGCCGGCTCGGCAATTGGCACAGATACGCAGTATTTT
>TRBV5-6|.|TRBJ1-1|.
CASSLGSTGRNTEAFF
TGTGCCAGCAGCTTGGGATCGACGGGCCGGAACACTGAAGCTTTCTTT
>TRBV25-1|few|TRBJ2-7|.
CASSSLVGGPYEQYF
TGTGCCAGCTCTTCGTTGGTGGGGGGCCCCTACGAGCAGTACTTC
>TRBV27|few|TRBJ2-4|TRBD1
CASSSLGQGATDIQYF
TGTGCCAGCAGTAGCCTGGGACAGGGGGCGACGGACATTCAGTACTTC
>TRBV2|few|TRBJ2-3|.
CASSARATDTQYF
TGTGCCAGCAGTGCCAGGGCCACAGATACGCAGTATTTT
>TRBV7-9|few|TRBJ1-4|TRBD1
CASSPRDRGVEKLFF
TGTGCCAGCAGCCCCCGGGACAGGGGAGTCGAAAAACTGTTTTTT
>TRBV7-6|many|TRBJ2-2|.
CASSLLPTEGELFF
TGTGCCAGCAGCTTATTACCCACAGAAGGGGAGCTGTTTTTT
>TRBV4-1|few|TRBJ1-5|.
CASSHQPLDNQPQHF
TGCGCCAGCAGCCACCAGCCACTGGACAATCAGCCCCAGCATTTT
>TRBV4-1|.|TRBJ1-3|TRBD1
CASSPIFGTGGPGNTIYF
TGCGCCAGCAGCCCCATCTTTGGGACAGGGGGCCCTGGAAACACCATATATTTT
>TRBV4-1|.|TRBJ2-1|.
CASSQEAFLEQFF
TGCGCCAGCAGCCAAGAGGCCTTCCTAGAGCAGTTCTTC
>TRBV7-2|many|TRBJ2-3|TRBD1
CASSSQGAQNPDTQYF
TGTGCCAGCAGCTCACAGGGGGCGCAGAATCCAGATACGCAGTATTTT
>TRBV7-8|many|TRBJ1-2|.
CASSHTIGTVNYGYTF
TGTGCCAGCAGCCATACAATTGGAACTGTTAACTATGGCTACACCTTC
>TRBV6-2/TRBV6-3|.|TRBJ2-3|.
CASSYQRTDTQYF
TGTGCCAGCAGTTACCAAAGAACAGATACGCAGTATTTT
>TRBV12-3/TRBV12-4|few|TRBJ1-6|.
CASSRQGLNSPLHF
TGTGCCAGCAGCCGACAAGGCCTTAATTCACCCCTCCACTTT
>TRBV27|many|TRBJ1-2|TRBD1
CASSFRQGVNYGYTF
TGTGCCAGCAGTTTTAGACAGGGGGTAAACTATGGCTACACCTTC
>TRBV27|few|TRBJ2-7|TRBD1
CASSFHPASGQGIPYEQYF
TGTGCCAGCAGTTTTCATCCGGCTTCGGGACAGGGGATCCCCTACGAGCAGTACTTC
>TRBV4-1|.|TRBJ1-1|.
CASSQLSLAKSTEAFF
TGCGCCAGCAGCCAGCTGTCTCTGGCGAAGAGCACTGAAGCTTTCTTT
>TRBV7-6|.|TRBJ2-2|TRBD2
CAIRGTSGMKNTGELFF
TGTGCCATCCGGGGGACTAGTGGAATGAAGAACACCGGGGAGCTGTTTTTT
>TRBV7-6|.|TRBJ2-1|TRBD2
CASSSEISGGRNEQFF
TGTGCCAGCAGCTCCGAAATTAGCGGGGGCAGAAATGAGCAGTTCTTC